Below, 23 T cell receptor beta chains from the same sample are listed, as sequenced in a study of T cell responses to AZD1222 COVID-19 vaccine. Assay: immunoSEQ multiplex PCR; the TCRdb copy retains only in-frame clones and omits some. Among roughly 120,000 clones listed, about 88% were seen once. This specimen consisted of peripheral blood, obtained 28 days after the second AZD1222 dose. The receptors shown here come from an adult who received the AZD1222 COVID-19 vaccine.

The chain is built from TRBV15 and TRBJ1-6; D gene ambiguous. Trimming stripped 1 base from V and 6 bases from J, with 1 base between. Germline CDR1 and CDR2: LNHNV and YYDKDF (reference sequence). The CDR3 consists of 12 residues. CDR3 sequence (DNA): TGTGCCACCAGCAGAGTTAATTCACCCCTCCACTTT. This gives the protein CATSRVNSPLHF.

Details on this clone: The same CDR3 arises from other DNA sequences in this sample as well. The chain joins TRBV19 to TRBJ1-1; the D is unclear. There are 12 residues in the CDR3. The germline CDR1 and CDR2 sequences are LNHDA and SQIVND (reference sequence). V lost 4 bases to trimming and J lost 0 bases, with 3 bases between them. CDR3 sequence reads: CASSNLNTEAFF. The CDR3 nucleotides read TGTGCCAGTAGTAATCTGAACACTGAAGCTTTCTTT.

The chain couples TRBV11-2 to TRBJ1-5; D is uncertain. CDR1 and CDR2 from the germline V gene are SGHAT and FQNNGV. This CDR3 region has 15 residues. V was pared by 5 bases and J by 5 bases, with 16 bases between. The CDR3 DNA is TGTGCCAGCAGCCGCGGGCCGGAGAGTTATCAGCCCCAGCATTTT. It specifies CASSRGPESYQPQHF.

The chain links TRBV3-1 (or the pseudogene TRBV3-2) to TRBJ2-1; 8 nucleotides line up with TRBD1. Germline CDR1 LGHDT, CDR2 YNNKEL (reference sequence). This CDR3 spans 13 amino acids. V lost 3 bases to trimming and J lost 6 bases; unmatched junction nucleotides: 1. DNA of the CDR3: TGTGCCAGCAGCCAGGACAGGGTCAATGAGCAGTTCTTC. Translated: CASSQDRVNEQFF.

V gene TRBV18 combines with J gene TRBJ2-1, with 11 bases matching TRBD2. CDR3 length: 16 residues. Germline CDR1 is KGHSH and CDR2 is LQKENI. Trimming at V came to 3 bases and at J to 6 bases, leaving 7 bases not matched to a gene. The CDR3 sequence: CASSPKGLADGNEQFF. The CDR3 DNA reads TGTGCCAGCTCACCTAAGGGACTAGCGGACGGCAATGAGCAGTTCTTC.

This clone was counted a single time. This chain uses TRBV6-1 with TRBJ1-5; D is unresolved. V lost 3 bases, J lost 0 bases, and 3 bases lay in between. This CDR3 has 13 residues. The germline CDR1 and CDR2 sequences are MNHNS and SASEGT. The CDR3 DNA follows: TGTGCCAGCAGTGATAATAGCAATCAGCCCCAGCATTTT. Translated: CASSDNSNQPQHF.

The V call is TRBV19, the J call TRBJ2-3; D is possibly TRBD2 (6 bases). The CDR3 is 11 amino acids. The V end lost 7 bases, the J end lost 9 bases, and 11 bases lay between the germline ends. Germline CDR1 reads LNHDA; CDR2 reads SQIVND (reference sequence). The CDR3 sequence is CASTAGLTQYF. The DNA for the CDR3 is TGTGCCAGTACCGCGGGACTCACGCAGTATTTT.

This chain uses TRBV7-9 with TRBJ2-5, with D perhaps matching TRBD2 (6 bases). There are 18 residues in the CDR3. Germline CDR1 reads SEHNR; CDR2 reads FQNEAQ (reference sequence). V shed 1 base and J shed 2 bases, with 20 bases lying between them. CDR3 region: CASSLVVQREAHQETQYF. CDR3 nucleotides: TGTGCCAGCAGCTTAGTAGTTCAGAGGGAGGCCCATCAAGAGACCCAGTACTTC.

This sequence joins TRBV4-3 and TRBJ2-1; 11 bases are a match to TRBD2. The V segment lost 3 bases and the J segment 0 bases; nucleotides outside the gene matches: 10. The CDR3 is made up of 19 amino acids. The V gene's germline CDR1 is LGHNA and CDR2 YSLEER. CDR3 protein: CASSHPLAGGGSSYNEQFF. For the CDR3, the DNA is TGCGCCAGCAGCCATCCGCTAGCGGGGGGCGGGAGCTCCTACAATGAGCAGTTCTTC.

This rearrangement joins TRBV20-1 to TRBJ2-7; the D gene could be TRBD1 or TRBD2 (5 bases each). The CDR3 sequence is 10 residues long. CDR1 and CDR2 (germline): DFQATT, SNEGSKA (reference sequence). Trimming took 5 bases from V and 8 from J, leaving 10 bases between them. CDR3 DNA: TGCAGTGCTTACGGGACGCAGCAGTACTTC. It yields the protein CSAYGTQQYF.

The chain couples TRBV12-3 or TRBV12-4 to TRBJ1-4; D ambiguous. CDR3 length: 13 amino acids. V was pared by 3 bases and J by 7 bases, with 9 bases between. The CDR3 loop reads CASSFVGVEKLFF. The CDR3 coding sequence is TGTGCCAGCAGTTTCGTTGGGGTTGAAAAACTGTTTTTT.

The CDR3 coding sequence is TGTGCCAGCAGTTATACAGGGCGAGGCGGCTACACCTTC. Protein: CASSYTGRGGYTF. The chain combines TRBV6-5 with TRBJ1-2, with D possibly being TRBD1 (6 bases). The germline CDR1 and CDR2 sequences are MNHEY and SVGAGI. CDR3 length equals 13 residues. V was clipped by 3 bases and J by 8 bases, with 13 bases between them.

This clone was detected once. The chain couples TRBV3-1 (or the pseudogene TRBV3-2) to TRBJ2-7, with D possibly matching TRBD2 (5 bases). The germline V gene encodes CDR1 LGHDT and CDR2 YNNKEL (reference sequence). This CDR3 contains 14 residues. The ends were cut back, 0 bases at V and 7 bases at J, with 13 bases in the middle. The CDR3 loop reads CASSQEPGVREQYF. The CDR3 DNA sequence: TGTGCCAGCAGCCAAGAACCCGGGGTGAGAGAGCAGTACTTC.

The chain has TRBV7-2 and TRBJ1-3; D remains ambiguous. The length of the CDR3 is 13 residues. V shed 3 bases and J shed 7 bases, with 10 bases lying between them. Germline V lookup: CDR1 SGHTA, CDR2 FQGNSA. In nucleotides, the CDR3 is TGTGCCAGCAGCTTTTTCCGCCGGAACACCATATATTTT. Protein product: CASSFFRRNTIYF. The full variable domain, completed using reference TRBV7-2 and TRBJ1-3, is GAGVSQSPSNKVTEKGKDVELRCDPISGHTALYWYRQSLGQGLEFLIYFQGNSAPDKSGLPSDRFSAERTGGSVSTLTIQRTQQEDSAVYLCASSFFRRNTIYFGEGSWLTVV.

V usage is TRBV6-6 and J usage is TRBJ2-7, with D perhaps matching TRBD1 or TRBD2 (5 bases each). Trimming removed 2 bases from V and 4 bases from J, with 9 bases in between. This CDR3 comprises 13 residues. Germline CDR1 MNHNY, CDR2 SVGAGI (reference sequence). For the CDR3, the DNA is TGTGCCAGCAGTTACAAAGGGGAGTACGAGCAGTACTTC. Protein sequence: CASSYKGEYEQYF.

The genes are TRBV10-3 and TRBJ2-2; a weak D match, TRBD1 (5 bases). The ends were cut back, 2 bases at V and 4 bases at J, with 8 bases in the middle. Looked up from germline, CDR1 is ENHRY and CDR2 is SYGVKD. This CDR3 is 14 amino acids long. Written as DNA, the CDR3 is TGTGCCATCAGTGAGCGACAGCTCACCGGGGAGCTGTTTTTT. It encodes CAISERQLTGELFF.

The chain carries TRBV6-5 and TRBJ2-1; D may be TRBD2 (6 bases). Per the germline V gene, CDR1 is MNHEY and CDR2 is SVGAGI. The CDR3 has 14 residues. Trimming left V 6 bases short and J 7 bases short, with 16 bases between. CDR3: CASSYRAGRNEQFF. The CDR3 nucleotides are TGTGCCAGCAGCTACCGAGCAGGGAGGAATGAGCAGTTCTTC.

The rearrangement joins TRBV18 to TRBJ1-1; D is unclear. This CDR3 contains 12 residues. CDR1 is KGHSH and CDR2 is LQKENI in the germline V gene. V gave up 7 bases and J gave up 0 bases, with 6 bases separating them. The CDR3 loop reads CASFNLNTEAFF. For the CDR3, the DNA is TGTGCCAGCTTTAACTTGAACACTGAAGCTTTCTTT.

The genes are TRBV19 and TRBJ1-6; TRBD1 matches 9 bases. Trimming cost V 5 bases and J 9 bases; bases outside gene matches: 11. The CDR3 totals 16 residues. The germline gives CDR1 LNHDA, CDR2 SQIVND (reference sequence). CDR3 coding DNA: TGTGCCAGTAGTCCAGGGACAGGGATCCTTCGTTCACCCCTCCACTTT. Its protein product is CASSPGTGILRSPLHF.

The chain carries TRBV6-6 and TRBJ1-2; D is undetermined. The CDR3 covers 12 residues. Trimming pared 2 bases from V and 7 bases from J, leaving 8 bases between. Germline CDR1 and CDR2: MNHNY and SVGAGI (reference sequence). CDR3 region: CASSYGQSGYTF. The DNA of the CDR3 is TGTGCCAGCAGTTACGGTCAATCTGGCTACACCTTC.

CDR3 residues: CASSFTLNTEAFF. The CDR3 nucleotides are TGCGCCAGCAGCTTTACCCTAAACACTGAAGCTTTCTTT. The chain couples TRBV5-1 to TRBJ1-1; no clear D. Deletions cut 2 bases from V and 2 bases from J, with 7 bases between. Per germline, CDR1 SGHRS and CDR2 YFSETQ. This CDR3 has 13 residues. The whole variable domain, filled in from reference TRBV5-1 and TRBJ1-1, reads KAGVTQTPRYLIKTRGQQVTLSCSPISGHRSVSWYQQTPGQGLQFLFEYFSETQRNKGNFPGRFSGRQFSNSRSEMNVSTLELGDSALYLCASSFTLNTEAFFGQGTRLTVV.

The chain recombines TRBV19 with TRBJ1-5; TRBD1 aligns across 7 bases. The length of the CDR3 is 17 residues. The germline V gene encodes CDR1 LNHDA and CDR2 SQIVND (reference sequence). V dropped 3 bases and J dropped 2; count of bases not matched to a gene: 10. This CDR3 reads CASSIRSRGQGNQPQHF. In DNA form, the CDR3 reads TGTGCCAGTAGTATTCGTAGTAGGGGGCAGGGCAATCAGCCCCAGCATTTT. The full variable domain, completed using reference TRBV19 and TRBJ1-5, is DGGITQSPKYLFRKEGQNVTLSCEQNLNHDAMYWYRQDPGQGLRLIYYSQIVNDFQKGDIAEGYSVSREKKESFPLTVTSAQKNPTAFYLCASSIRSRGQGNQPQHFGDGTRLSIL.

This clone turned up a few times. The chain employs TRBV3-1 (or the pseudogene TRBV3-2) and TRBJ2-1, with D perhaps TRBD2 (6 bases). The germline CDR1 and CDR2 sequences are LGHDT and YNNKEL (reference sequence). Trimming took 2 bases from V and 12 from J, leaving 14 bases between them. This CDR3 region has 13 residues. The CDR3 protein is CASSQTGEERQFF. The CDR3 bases are TGTGCCAGCAGCCAAACGGGGGAAGAGAGGCAGTTCTTC.